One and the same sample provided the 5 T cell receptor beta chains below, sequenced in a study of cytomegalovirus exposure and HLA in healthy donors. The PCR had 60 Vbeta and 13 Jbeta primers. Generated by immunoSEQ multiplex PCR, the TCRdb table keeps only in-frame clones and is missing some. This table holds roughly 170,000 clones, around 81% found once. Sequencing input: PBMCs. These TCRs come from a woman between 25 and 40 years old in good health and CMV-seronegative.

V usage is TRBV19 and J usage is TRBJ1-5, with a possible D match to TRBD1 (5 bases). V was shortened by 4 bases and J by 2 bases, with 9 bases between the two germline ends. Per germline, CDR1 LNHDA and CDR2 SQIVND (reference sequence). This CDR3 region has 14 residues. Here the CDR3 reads CASSTDRGNQPQHF. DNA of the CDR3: TGTGCCAGTAGTACCGACAGAGGCAATCAGCCCCAGCATTTT.

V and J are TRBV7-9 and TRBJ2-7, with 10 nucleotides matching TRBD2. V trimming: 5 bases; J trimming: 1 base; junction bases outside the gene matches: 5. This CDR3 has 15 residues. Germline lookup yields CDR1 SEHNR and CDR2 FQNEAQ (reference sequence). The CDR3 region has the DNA TGTGCCAGCAGCCCCCTAGCGGGAGTATCCTACGAGCAGTACTTC. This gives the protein CASSPLAGVSYEQYF.

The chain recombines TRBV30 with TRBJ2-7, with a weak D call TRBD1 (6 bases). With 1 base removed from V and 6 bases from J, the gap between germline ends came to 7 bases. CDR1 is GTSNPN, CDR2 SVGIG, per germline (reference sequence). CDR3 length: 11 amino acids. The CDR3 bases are TGTGCCTGGAGTGACAGGGTCGAGCAGTACTTC. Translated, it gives CAWSDRVEQYF.

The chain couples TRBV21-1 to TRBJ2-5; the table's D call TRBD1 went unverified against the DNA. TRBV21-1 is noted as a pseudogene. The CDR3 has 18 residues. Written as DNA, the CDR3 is TGTGCCAGCAGCAATCCCCCCGATAGCCAGGGTTCGGGAGAGACCCAGTACTTC. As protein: CASSNPPDSQGSGETQYF.

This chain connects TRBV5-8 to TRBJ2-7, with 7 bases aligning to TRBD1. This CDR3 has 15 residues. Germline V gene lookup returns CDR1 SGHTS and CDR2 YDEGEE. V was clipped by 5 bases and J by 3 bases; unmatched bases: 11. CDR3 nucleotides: TGTGCCAGCAGACCCGACAGGGAAAAAGGCTACGAGCAGTACTTC. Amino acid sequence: CASRPDREKGYEQYF. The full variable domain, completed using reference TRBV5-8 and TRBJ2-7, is EAGVTQSPTHLIKTRGQQATLRCSPISGHTSVYWYQQALGLGLQFLLWYDEGEERNRGNFPPRFSGRQFPNYSSELNVNALELEDSALYLCASRPDREKGYEQYFGPGTRLTVT.